The 20 T cell receptor beta chains given below trace back to one sample, sequenced in a study of molecular identifiers for immune sequencing clone quantification. TCRdb reprocessed the PCR reads via MiXCR and lists one record per CDR3 protein. The table lists about 510,000 distinct CDR3 sequences, 20% to 25% of them singletons, with about 0.8% in the top ten. Input material: naive CD8+ T cells from blood, with Jurkat cell RNA spiked in. Subset: FACS-sorted CD8+CD4-CCR7+CD45RA+ naive T cells. The receptors come from a human donor in good health. Some libraries in this study had Jurkat cell RNA spiked in.

This clonotype has at least ten counts. CDR3 region: CASSHATGGTEAFF. Written as DNA, the CDR3 is TGCGCCAGCAGCCACGCCACAGGGGGTACTGAAGCTTTCTTT. The genes are TRBV4-3 and TRBJ1-1; 8 positions match TRBD1. Losses at the gene ends were 3 bases for V and 5 bases for J; bases not matched to a gene: 5. CDR3 size: 14 residues. CDR1 is LGHNA, CDR2 YSLEER, per germline.

This clonotype was counted between two and nine times. A read error may produce the germline difference seen at one junction end. J is TRBJ2-5 and V is TRBV4-1; D uncertain. This CDR3 has 17 amino acids. Germline V lookup: CDR1 MGHRA, CDR2 YSYEKL. CDR3 sequence (DNA): TGCGCCGGCAGCCAAGTTGCGACCTCCGTTGTCAAAGAGACCCAGTACTTC. This encodes CAGSQVATSVVKETQYF.

This clonotype was counted a few times. V gene TRBV4-3 combines with J gene TRBJ1-5; D remains ambiguous. CDR3 length equals 17 residues. The V and J ends lost 0 bases and 4 bases respectively, with 16 bases between them. Germline V lookup: CDR1 LGHNA, CDR2 YSLEER. CDR3: CASSQDPHPGQNQPQHF. DNA for the CDR3: TGCGCCAGCAGCCAAGATCCACATCCGGGTCAGAATCAGCCCCAGCATTTT.

In its sample, this clonotype was seen many times. V gene TRBV4-1 combines with J gene TRBJ1-1; tentative D call: TRBD1 (5 bases). Trimming pared 4 bases from V and 0 bases from J, leaving 15 bases between. CDR1 is MGHRA, CDR2 YSYEKL, per germline. The CDR3 consists of 16 residues. Here the CDR3 DNA reads TGCGCCAGCAGCCCCGGTCAAGGGGTAATGAACACTGAAGCTTTCTTT. Its translation: CASSPGQGVMNTEAFF.

The genes are TRBV5-4 and TRBJ2-7, with 10 bases lining up with TRBD2. Germline CDR1 and CDR2: SGHNT and YYREEE (reference sequence). The junction had 5 bases not matched to a gene; V was cut back by 2 bases and J by 0 bases. The CDR3 runs to 16 residues. The CDR3 here is CASSFGLAGDSYEQYF. As DNA, the CDR3 is TGTGCCAGCAGCTTTGGGCTAGCGGGAGACTCCTACGAGCAGTACTTC.

This clonotype was observed a handful of times. The V gene is TRBV7-9, the J gene TRBJ2-6; D gene unclear. Germline CDR1 reads SEHNR; CDR2 reads FQNEAQ (reference sequence). Trimming cost V 5 bases and J 9 bases, with 11 bases left between them. The CDR3 runs to 13 residues. The chain's CDR3 is CASSQTPHNVLTF. DNA for the CDR3: TGTGCCAGCAGCCAAACCCCCCACAACGTCCTGACTTTC.

This clonotype was counted only a few times. The V call is TRBV13, the J call TRBJ1-3; D unclear. Germline V lookup: CDR1 PRHDT, CDR2 FYEKMQ (reference sequence). The germline V and J ends were trimmed by 5 bases and 7 bases, with 12 bases remaining between them. This CDR3 spans 13 amino acids. The CDR3 nucleotides read TGTGCCAGCAGCCCACCGGGCCTTAACACCATATATTTT. Protein sequence: CASSPPGLNTIYF.

This clonotype was found a few times. This chain connects TRBV2 to TRBJ2-1; tentatively, D is TRBD2 (5 bases). V lost 3 bases and J lost 9, with 9 bases in between. CDR1 and CDR2 (germline): SNHLY, FYNNEI. This CDR3 is built from 12 residues. The CDR3 nucleotides read TGTGCCAGCAGTGAGATGGGGAGTGAGCAGTTCTTC. It is translated as CASSEMGSEQFF.

At least ten counts were recorded for this clonotype. This rearrangement joins TRBV5-1 to TRBJ2-7; D gene unclear. Germline V gives CDR1 SGHRS, CDR2 YFSETQ. Trimming stripped 0 bases from V and 0 bases from J, with 19 bases between. There are 18 residues in the CDR3. In DNA, the CDR3 is TGCGCCAGCAGCTTGGCCGAGGTATACCCGTCGAGCTCCTACGAGCAGTACTTC. It yields the protein CASSLAEVYPSSSYEQYF. The complete variable domain, with remaining parts taken from reference TRBV5-1 and TRBJ2-7, reads KAGVTQTPRYLIKTRGQQVTLSCSPISGHRSVSWYQQTPGQGLQFLFEYFSETQRNKGNFPGRFSGRQFSNSRSEMNVSTLELGDSALYLCASSLAEVYPSSSYEQYFGPGTRLTVT.

This clonotype was recorded many times. The chain carries TRBV29-1 and TRBJ2-3; 10 bases map to TRBD2. This CDR3 has 16 residues. Unmatched junction bases numbered 11, after V lost 6 bases and J lost 2 bases. From germline, CDR1 is SQVTM and CDR2 ANQGSEA. DNA for the CDR3: TGCAGCGTCTCGTTGCCCAGCGGGGGGGCCACAGATACGCAGTATTTT. Its translation: CSVSLPSGGATDTQYF.

V gene TRBV11-2 combines with J gene TRBJ2-7; TRBD2 matches 11 bases. CDR1 is SGHAT and CDR2 is FQNNGV in the germline V gene. V lost 4 bases, J lost 2 bases, and 7 bases stayed unmatched. The CDR3 consists of 16 residues. The CDR3, as DNA: TGTGCCAGCAGCTCCCGACTAGCGGGATTAGCCTACGAGCAGTACTTC. This codes for CASSSRLAGLAYEQYF. Full variable domain (rest looked up from reference TRBV11-2 and TRBJ2-7): EAGVAQSPRYKIIEKRQSVAFWCNPISGHATLYWYQQILGQGPKLLIQFQNNGVVDDSQLPKDRFSAERLKGVDSTLKIQPAKLEDSAVYLCASSSRLAGLAYEQYFGPGTRLTVT.

The chain recombines TRBV6-2 or TRBV6-3 with TRBJ2-1, with D perhaps given as TRBD1 or TRBD2 (5 bases each). The ends were cut back, 1 base at V and 10 bases at J, with 8 bases in the middle. The CDR3 is 12 amino acids. The germline V gene has CDR1 MNHEY and CDR2 SVGEGT. The CDR3 loop reads CASSYLGEEQFF. The CDR3 DNA reads as TGTGCCAGCAGTTACTTGGGGGAAGAGCAGTTCTTC.

As regards this clonotype: A much larger clone lies a single base off, so this may be a read error. V usage is TRBV6-5 and J usage is TRBJ2-2; a weak D match, TRBD2 (5 bases). CDR1 is MNHEY and CDR2 is SVGAGI in the germline V gene. CDR3 size: 16 residues. Here the CDR3 reads CASSYSPSHSAGEPFF. In nucleotides, the CDR3 is TGTGCCAGCAGTTACTCGCCTAGCCACTCGGCCGGGGAGCCGTTTTTT.

The chain uses TRBV9 and TRBJ2-5, with TRBD1 matching 11 bases. The CDR3 runs to 15 residues. The germline V gene has CDR1 SGDLS and CDR2 YYNGEE. V lost 0 bases and J lost 4; bases outside the gene matches: 2. In nucleotides, the CDR3 is TGTGCCAGCAGCGTAGGCGGGACAGGGGGAGAGACCCAGTACTTC. Translated, it gives CASSVGGTGGETQYF.

This clonotype turned up a few times. The chain is built from TRBV9 and TRBJ2-5, with 9 bases identical to TRBD2. The V and J ends lost 4 bases and 10 bases, in that order; junction bases with no gene match: 5. The CDR3 contains 12 residues. Germline CDR1 SGDLS, CDR2 YYNGEE. CDR3 residues: CASSFSGGIQYF. CDR3 nucleotides: TGTGCCAGCAGCTTCAGCGGGGGGATCCAGTACTTC.

This clonotype was detected many times. V usage is TRBV6-1 and J usage is TRBJ1-1, with a weak D call TRBD1 (5 bases). The ends were cut back, 10 bases at V and 1 base at J, with 13 bases in the middle. The CDR3 extends over 13 amino acids. Germline V gene data show CDR1 as MNHNS and CDR2 as SASEGT. CDR3 bases: TGTGCCACCGGCGGGGGGGAGAACACTGAAGCTTTCTTT. Residues: CATGGGENTEAFF.

About this clonotype itself: Since a much larger clone is just one base distant, this may be a read error. This rearrangement joins TRBV5-6 to TRBJ2-6; D remains ambiguous. Trimming stripped 0 bases from V and 9 bases from J, with 19 bases between. Germline V gene sequence: CDR1 SGHDT, CDR2 YYEEEE. The CDR3 has 17 residues. CDR3 nucleotides: TGTGCCAGCAGCTTGGGGGCCGTTAGTCTGGCGGTCAACGTCCTGACTTTC. This sequence encodes CASSLGAVSLAVNVLTF.

This clonotype was found once. This chain links TRBV6-2 or TRBV6-3 with TRBJ2-3; 10 bases are a match to TRBD2. This CDR3 region has 19 residues. The ends lost 2 bases at V and 0 bases at J; junction bases unmatched: 11. The germline V gene encodes CDR1 MNHEY and CDR2 SVGEGT. CDR3 nucleotides: TGTGCCAGCAGTTACCGCCTTAGGACTAGCGGAACTAGCACAGATACGCAGTATTTT. Protein product: CASSYRLRTSGTSTDTQYF.

This clonotype was counted at least ten times. The chain carries TRBV7-9 and TRBJ2-7, with 10 bases that match TRBD2. Germline V gene data show CDR1 as SEHNR and CDR2 as FQNEAQ (reference sequence). CDR3 size: 15 residues. The junction had 8 bases not matched to a gene; V was cut back by 4 bases and J by 5 bases. In nucleotides, the CDR3 is TGTGCCAGCAGCTACGGGGCTAGCGGGAGCCACGAGCAGTACTTC. Its protein is CASSYGASGSHEQYF.

In its sample, this clonotype was seen many times. The V and J genes are TRBV6-6 and TRBJ2-7, with 9 nucleotides matching TRBD2. The CDR3 is made up of 16 amino acids. V dropped 2 bases and J dropped 0; count of bases not matched to a gene: 5. CDR1 is MNHNY, CDR2 SVGAGI, per germline (reference sequence). CDR3 amino acids: CASSYGAGGTSYEQYF. The CDR3 DNA reads TGTGCCAGCAGTTACGGAGCGGGGGGAACCTCCTACGAGCAGTACTTC.